This T cell receptor beta chain was captured by sequencing in a study of T cells in Graves' hyperthyroidism and ophthalmopathy. Fresh peripheral blood, about 9.9 ml, yielded the PBMCs. Amplified TCR beta CDR3 regions came from RNA transcripts. During a first-round RT-PCR of the TCR CDR3, the HTBI primer set was used. TCRdb re-called the multiplex PCR reads with MiXCR, one entry per CDR3 protein. The sample includes fewer than 400,000 distinct CDR3 sequences, about 25% of them seen just once. Broader study findings: Among clonotypes expanded in thyroid above 0.001, most were also found in blood. A model built on 13 V-J features separated ophthalmopathy from stable hyperthyroidism.

Notes on this clonotype: Antigen: not known.

The CDR3 length is 14 residues. V lost 2 bases and J lost 3; bases outside the gene matches: 4. Germline CDR1 and CDR2: MNHNS and SASEGT. Material: blood. This receptor was obtained from a man aged 45-60 years with Graves' hyperthyroidism. The V call is TRBV6-1, the J call TRBJ2-7, with TRBD2 identical over 7 bases. The CDR3 DNA reads as TGTGCCAGCAGTGAACCAGCGGGAATCTACGAGCAGTACTTC. Translated: CASSEPAGIYEQYF.